This TCR beta chain originates from a study of PD-L1 blockade in urothelial cancer. Turning to the study itself: Male patients with bladder-origin urothelial cancer numbered twenty-five of 29. Researchers looked at the blood 3 weeks (second dose) and 6 weeks after treatment began.

General study points: Improved survival was predicted by pretreatment blood TCR clonality below the median.

The assay was immunoSEQ multiplex PCR, and TCRdb's table has in-frame clones only and misses some. In the table there are 100,000 or so clones, about 90% of which are singletons. The V and J ends lost 5 bases and 3 bases respectively, with 14 bases between them. The CDR3 covers 14 residues. CDR1 SGHAT and CDR2 FQNNGV come from the germline V gene. About this clone: Its cognate antigen is unknown.

The clonotype originates from a woman of 80 years or more with urothelial cancer. The chain couples TRBV11-2 to TRBJ2-7; the D gene is possibly TRBD1 (5 bases). Material: PBMCs, obtained around atezolizumab (anti-PD-L1) treatment. CDR3 nucleotide sequence: TGTGCCAGCAGCCGACAGACAGATAACTACGAGCAGTACTTC. Protein product: CASSRQTDNYEQYF.